This TCR beta chain was identified in a study of Ad26.COV2.S vaccination and SARS-CoV-2 variants. Whole-study context: Ad26.COV2.S, an intramuscular injection, was given once or twice 56 days apart.

Treatment described: some 19 received Ad26.COV2.S at low or high dose, single or two shots; roughly five received placebo; per-sample allocation not given. All samples were drawn on day 63, counting from the first vaccine or placebo injection. General study results and limits: Placebo recipients and vaccine recipients were similar in non-spike TCR breadth.

Notes on this clone: Its target is unknown.

TCRdb's copy holds only in-frame clones and misses some; the assay was immunoSEQ multiplex PCR. The table includes approximately 350,000 clones, roughly 87% detected once. This sample comprised peripheral blood, obtained in a trial of Ad26.COV2.S vaccine versus placebo. The clonotype originates from a person between 18 and 60 years old who received the Ad26.COV2.S COVID-19 vaccine or a placebo.

The CDR3 here is CASSQGQGAQEQYF. CDR3 DNA: TGTGCCAGCAGCCAGGGGCAGGGGGCGCAGGAGCAGTACTTC. J is TRBJ2-7 and V is TRBV3-1 (or the pseudogene TRBV3-2); 8 positions match TRBD1. Trimming cost V 3 bases and J 7 bases; bases outside gene matches: 8. Germline V CDR1 and CDR2: LGHDT, YNNKEL (reference sequence). The CDR3 covers 14 residues.